The text below deals with one T cell receptor beta chain. These data belong to a study of blood T cells in healthy people across ages. Study context: Template switching recovered approximately one barcoded beta molecule for every two T cells.

CDR1 is KGHSH, CDR2 LQKENI, per germline. CDR3 length: 15 residues. Trimming removed 3 bases from V and 7 bases from J; junction bases left unmatched: 8. With a J-beta primer mix and a sample-barcoded 5' primer, a second PCR ran about 7 to 12 cycles. One entry per CDR3 protein, called by TCRdb with MiXCR from the 5' RACE reads. The profile shows about 800,000 distinct CDR3 sequences, roughly 25% of them singletons. The same data also went into a second study, on T cells of mothers and their children.

The receptor was isolated from a boy between 10 and 17 years old in good health. Specimen: blood. The rearrangement joins TRBV18 to TRBJ2-7, with 11 positions matching TRBD1. The CDR3 protein is CASSPPGQGAWEQYF. Here the CDR3 DNA reads TGTGCCAGCTCACCGCCCGGACAGGGGGCTTGGGAGCAGTACTTC.